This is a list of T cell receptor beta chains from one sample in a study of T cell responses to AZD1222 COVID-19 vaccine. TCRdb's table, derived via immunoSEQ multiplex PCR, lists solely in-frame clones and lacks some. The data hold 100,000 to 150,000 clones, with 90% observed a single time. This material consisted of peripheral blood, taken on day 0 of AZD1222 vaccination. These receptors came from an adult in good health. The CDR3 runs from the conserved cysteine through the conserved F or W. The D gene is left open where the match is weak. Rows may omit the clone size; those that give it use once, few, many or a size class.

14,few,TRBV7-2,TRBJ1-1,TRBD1,CASSLRDRGTEAFF,TGTGCCAGCAGCTTGAGGGACAGGGGCACTGAAGCTTTCTTT
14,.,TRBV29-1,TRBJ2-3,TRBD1,CSVERTGATDTQYF,TGCAGCGTTGAACGGACAGGGGCCACAGATACGCAGTATTTT
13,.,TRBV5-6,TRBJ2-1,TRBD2,CASSPSGTGEQFF,TGTGCCAGCAGCCCGAGCGGGACGGGTGAGCAGTTCTTC
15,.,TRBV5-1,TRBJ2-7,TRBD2,CASSLTSGSFYEQYF,TGCGCCAGCAGCCTGACTAGCGGGAGTTTTTACGAGCAGTACTTC
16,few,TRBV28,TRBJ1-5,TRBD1,CASSLWTGQGNQPQHF,TGTGCCAGCAGTTTATGGACCGGACAGGGCAATCAGCCCCAGCATTTT
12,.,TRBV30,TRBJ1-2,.,CAWSTGRYGYTF,TGTGCCTGGTCGACAGGCAGATATGGCTACACCTTC
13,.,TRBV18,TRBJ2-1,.,CASSPPGGSEQFF,TGTGCCAGCTCACCACCGGGGGGAAGTGAGCAGTTCTTC
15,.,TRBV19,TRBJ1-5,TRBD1,CASSIRTGVGQPQHF,TGTGCCAGTAGTATCCGGACAGGGGTAGGTCAGCCCCAGCATTTT
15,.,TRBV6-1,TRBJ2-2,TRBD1,CASSERQGRTGELFF,TGTGCCAGCAGTGAACGACAGGGGAGGACCGGGGAGCTGTTTTTT
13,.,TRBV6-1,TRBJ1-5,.,CASSEREVQPQHF,TGTGCCAGCAGTGAACGTGAAGTTCAGCCCCAGCATTTT
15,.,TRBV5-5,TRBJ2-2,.,CASSYQTENTGELFF,TGTGCCAGCAGCTACCAGACAGAAAACACCGGGGAGCTGTTTTTT
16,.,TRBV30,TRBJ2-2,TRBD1,CAWSRSGTGGAGELFF,TGTGCCTGGAGCCGATCCGGGACAGGGGGTGCCGGGGAGCTGTTTTTT
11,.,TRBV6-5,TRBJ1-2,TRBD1,CASTGQGASTF,TGTGCCAGCACCGGACAGGGGGCATCCACCTTC
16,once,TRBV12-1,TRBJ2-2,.,CASSAPRQGGTGELFF,TGTGCCAGCAGCGCGCCCAGACAGGGGGGGACCGGGGAGCTGTTTTTT
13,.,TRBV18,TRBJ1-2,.,CASSPQGGYGYTF,TGTGCCAGCTCACCCCAGGGAGGCTATGGCTACACCTTC
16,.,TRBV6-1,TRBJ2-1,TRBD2,CASSEARGAARSSQFF,TGTGCCAGCAGTGAAGCGCGGGGGGCAGCGAGGTCCTCGCAGTTCTTC
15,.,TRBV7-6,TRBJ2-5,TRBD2,CASSSGTSGGETQYF,TGTGCCAGCAGTTCTGGGACTAGCGGAGGCGAGACCCAGTACTTC
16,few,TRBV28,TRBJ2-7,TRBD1,CASSLGTGGLSGEQYF,TGTGCCAGCAGTTTAGGGACAGGGGGCCTGTCGGGCGAGCAGTACTTC
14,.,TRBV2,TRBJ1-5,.,CASTRDPSNQPQHF,TGTGCCAGCACCCGGGACCCCAGCAATCAGCCCCAGCATTTT
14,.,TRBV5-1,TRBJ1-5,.,CASSLEPGYQPQHF,TGCGCCAGCAGCTTGGAGCCAGGGTATCAGCCCCAGCATTTT
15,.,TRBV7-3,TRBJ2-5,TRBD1,CASSIGTGGAETQYF,TGTGCCAGCAGCATCGGGACAGGGGGTGCAGAGACCCAGTACTTC
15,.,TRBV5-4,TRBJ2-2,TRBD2,CASSFPSGDTGELFF,TGTGCCAGCAGCTTTCCTAGCGGCGACACCGGGGAGCTGTTTTTT
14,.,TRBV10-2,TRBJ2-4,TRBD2,CASGLGTSGNIQYF,TGCGCCAGCGGCCTCGGGACTAGTGGCAACATTCAGTACTTC
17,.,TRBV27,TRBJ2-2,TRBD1,CASSLYAGTANTGELFF,TGTGCCAGCAGTTTATATGCCGGGACAGCGAACACCGGGGAGCTGTTTTTT